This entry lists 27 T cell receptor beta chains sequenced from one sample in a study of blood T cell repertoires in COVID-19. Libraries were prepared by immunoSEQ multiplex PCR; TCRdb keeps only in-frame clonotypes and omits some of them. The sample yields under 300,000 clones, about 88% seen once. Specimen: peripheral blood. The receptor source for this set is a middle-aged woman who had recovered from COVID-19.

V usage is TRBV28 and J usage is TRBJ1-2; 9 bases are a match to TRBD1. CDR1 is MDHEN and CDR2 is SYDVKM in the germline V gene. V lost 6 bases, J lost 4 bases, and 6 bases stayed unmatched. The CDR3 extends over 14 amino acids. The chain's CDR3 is CASRTGGSSYGYTF. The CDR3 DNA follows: TGTGCCAGCAGGACAGGGGGTAGCTCCTATGGCTACACCTTC.

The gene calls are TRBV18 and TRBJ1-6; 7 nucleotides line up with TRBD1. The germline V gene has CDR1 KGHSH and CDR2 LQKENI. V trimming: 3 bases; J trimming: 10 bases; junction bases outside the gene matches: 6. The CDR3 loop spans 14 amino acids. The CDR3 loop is CASSPDRSGSPLHF. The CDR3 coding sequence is TGTGCCAGCTCACCGGACAGGTCTGGGTCACCCCTCCACTTT.

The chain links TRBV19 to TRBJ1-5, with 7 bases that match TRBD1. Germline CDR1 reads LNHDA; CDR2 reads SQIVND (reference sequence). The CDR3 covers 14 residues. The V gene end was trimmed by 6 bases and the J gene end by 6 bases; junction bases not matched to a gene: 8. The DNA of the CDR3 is TGTGCCAGTAGCCTGCAGGGGGAAAGTCAGCCCCAGCATTTT. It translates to CASSLQGESQPQHF. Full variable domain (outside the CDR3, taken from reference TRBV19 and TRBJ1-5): DGGITQSPKYLFRKEGQNVTLSCEQNLNHDAMYWYRQDPGQGLRLIYYSQIVNDFQKGDIAEGYSVSREKKESFPLTVTSAQKNPTAFYLCASSLQGESQPQHFGDGTRLSIL.

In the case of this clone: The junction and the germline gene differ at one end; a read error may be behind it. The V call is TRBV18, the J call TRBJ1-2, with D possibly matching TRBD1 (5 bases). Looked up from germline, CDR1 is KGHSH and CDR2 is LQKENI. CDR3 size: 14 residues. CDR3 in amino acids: CASSPLRGEYGYTF. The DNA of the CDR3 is TGTGCCAGCTCCCCACTCCGGGGGGAGTATGGCTACACCTTC.

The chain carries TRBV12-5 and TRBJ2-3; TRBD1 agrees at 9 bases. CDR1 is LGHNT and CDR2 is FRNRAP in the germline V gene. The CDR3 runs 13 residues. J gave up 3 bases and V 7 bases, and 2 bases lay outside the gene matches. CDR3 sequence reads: CASVGQGTDTQYF. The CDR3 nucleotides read TGTGCTAGTGTGGGACAGGGAACAGATACGCAGTATTTT.

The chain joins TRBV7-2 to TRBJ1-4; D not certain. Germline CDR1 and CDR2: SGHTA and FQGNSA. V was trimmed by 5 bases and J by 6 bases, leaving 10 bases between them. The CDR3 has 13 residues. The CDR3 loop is CASSPFEDEKLFF. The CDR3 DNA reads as TGTGCCAGCAGCCCCTTTGAGGATGAAAAACTGTTTTTT.

The CDR3 reads CASTIQRGSPAYEQYF. DNA for the CDR3: TGTGCCAGCACCATCCAACGCGGTTCACCTGCCTACGAGCAGTACTTC. The chain couples TRBV21-1 to TRBJ2-7; TRBD2 was called by the table and not checked on the DNA. TRBV21-1 is annotated as a pseudogene. The CDR3 is made up of 16 amino acids.

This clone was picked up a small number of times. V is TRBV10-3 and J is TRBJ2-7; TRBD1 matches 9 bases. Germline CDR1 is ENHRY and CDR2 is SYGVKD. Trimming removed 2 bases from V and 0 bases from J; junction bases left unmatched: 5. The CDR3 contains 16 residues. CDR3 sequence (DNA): TGTGCCATCAGTGAGGCCGGGACAGGGAGCTCCTACGAGCAGTACTTC. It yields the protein CAISEAGTGSSYEQYF.

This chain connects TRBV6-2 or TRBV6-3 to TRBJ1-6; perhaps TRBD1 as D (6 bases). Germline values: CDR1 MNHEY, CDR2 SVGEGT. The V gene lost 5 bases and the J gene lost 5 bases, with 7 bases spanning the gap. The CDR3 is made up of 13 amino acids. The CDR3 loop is CASSQGHNSPLHF. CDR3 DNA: TGTGCCAGCAGTCAGGGGCATAATTCACCCCTCCACTTT.

The CDR3 coding sequence is TGTGCCTGGAGCCCGACAGGGGGTCCGCTCTACGAGCAGTACTTC. Protein product: CAWSPTGGPLYEQYF. V usage is TRBV30 and J usage is TRBJ2-7; 9 bases map to TRBD1. The CDR3 loop spans 15 amino acids. Unmatched junction bases numbered 9, after V lost 3 bases and J lost 3 bases. From germline, CDR1 is GTSNPN and CDR2 SVGIG (reference sequence).

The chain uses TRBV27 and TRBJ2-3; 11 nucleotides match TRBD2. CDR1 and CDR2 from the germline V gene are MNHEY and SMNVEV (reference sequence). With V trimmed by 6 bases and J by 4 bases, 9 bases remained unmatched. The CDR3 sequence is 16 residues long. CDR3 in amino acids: CASSPLAGVGADTQYF. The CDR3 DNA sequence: TGTGCCAGCAGCCCACTAGCGGGAGTCGGGGCAGATACGCAGTATTTT.

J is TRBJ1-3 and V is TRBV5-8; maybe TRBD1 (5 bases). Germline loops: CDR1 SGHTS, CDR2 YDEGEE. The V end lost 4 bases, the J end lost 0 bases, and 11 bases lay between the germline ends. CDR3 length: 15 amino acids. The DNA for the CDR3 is TGTGCCAGCAGCCTTGGGGGGACCTCTGGAAACACCATATATTTT. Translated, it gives CASSLGGTSGNTIYF.

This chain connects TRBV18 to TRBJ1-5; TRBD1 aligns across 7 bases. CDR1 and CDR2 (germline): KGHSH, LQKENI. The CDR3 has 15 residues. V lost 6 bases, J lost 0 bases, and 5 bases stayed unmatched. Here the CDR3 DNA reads TGTGCCAGCTCGTCGACAGGGACTAGCAATCAGCCCCAGCATTTT. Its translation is CASSSTGTSNQPQHF. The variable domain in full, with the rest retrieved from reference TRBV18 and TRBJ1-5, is NAGVMQNPRHLVRRRGQEARLRCSPMKGHSHVYWYRQLPEEGLKFMVYLQKENIIDESGMPKERFSAEFPKEGPSILRIQQVVRGDSAAYFCASSSTGTSNQPQHFGDGTRLSIL.

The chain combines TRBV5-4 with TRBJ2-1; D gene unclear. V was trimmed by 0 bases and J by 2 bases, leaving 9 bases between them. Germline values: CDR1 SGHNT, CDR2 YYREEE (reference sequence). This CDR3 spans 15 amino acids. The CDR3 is CASSLGAGTYNEQFF. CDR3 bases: TGTGCCAGCAGCTTGGGGGCAGGAACCTACAATGAGCAGTTCTTC.

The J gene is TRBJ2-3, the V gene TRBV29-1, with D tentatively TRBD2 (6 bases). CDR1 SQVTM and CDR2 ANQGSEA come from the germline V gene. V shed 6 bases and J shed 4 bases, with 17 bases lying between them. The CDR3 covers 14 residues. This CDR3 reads CSVVVAGRSDTQYF. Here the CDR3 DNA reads TGCAGCGTAGTCGTAGCAGGGAGGTCAGATACGCAGTATTTT.

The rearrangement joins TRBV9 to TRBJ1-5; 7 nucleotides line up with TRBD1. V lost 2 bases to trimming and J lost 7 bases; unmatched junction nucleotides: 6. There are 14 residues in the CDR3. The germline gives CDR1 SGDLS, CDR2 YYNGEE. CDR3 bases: TGTGCCAGCAGCGTCGCAGGGGGTAGACAGCCCCAGCATTTT. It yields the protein CASSVAGGRQPQHF.

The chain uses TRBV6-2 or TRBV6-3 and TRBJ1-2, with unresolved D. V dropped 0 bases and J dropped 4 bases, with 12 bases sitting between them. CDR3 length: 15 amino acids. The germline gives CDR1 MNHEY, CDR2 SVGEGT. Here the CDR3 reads CASSYSILGSYGYTF. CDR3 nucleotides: TGTGCCAGCAGTTACTCGATTTTGGGCTCCTATGGCTACACCTTC.

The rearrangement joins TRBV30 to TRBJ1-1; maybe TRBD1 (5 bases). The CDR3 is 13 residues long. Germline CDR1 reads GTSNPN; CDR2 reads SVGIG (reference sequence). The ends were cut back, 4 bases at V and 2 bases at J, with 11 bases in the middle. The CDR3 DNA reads TGTGCCTGGACGACCAGGGCAAACACTGAAGCTTTCTTT. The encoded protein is CAWTTRANTEAFF. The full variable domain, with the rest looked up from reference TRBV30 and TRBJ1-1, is SQTIHQWPATLVQPVGSPLSLECTVEGTSNPNLYWYRQAAGRGLQLLFYSVGIGQISSEVPQNLSASRPQDRQFILSSKKLLLSDSGFYLCAWTTRANTEAFFGQGTRLTVV.

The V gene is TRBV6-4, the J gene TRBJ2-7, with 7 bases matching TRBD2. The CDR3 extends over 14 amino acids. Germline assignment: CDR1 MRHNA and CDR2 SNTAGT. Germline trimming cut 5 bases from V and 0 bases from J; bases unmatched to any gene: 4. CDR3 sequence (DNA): TGTGCCAGCAGTCCGAGCGGGAACTCCTACGAGCAGTACTTC. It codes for CASSPSGNSYEQYF.

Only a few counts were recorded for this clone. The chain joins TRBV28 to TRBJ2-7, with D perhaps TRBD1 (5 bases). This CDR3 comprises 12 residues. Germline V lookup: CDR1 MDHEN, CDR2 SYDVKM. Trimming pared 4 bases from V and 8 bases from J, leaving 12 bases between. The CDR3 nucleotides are TGTGCCAGCAGTTCCCCCCCAGGGAAGCAGTACTTC. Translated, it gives CASSSPPGKQYF. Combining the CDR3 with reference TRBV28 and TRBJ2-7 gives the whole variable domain DVKVTQSSRYLVKRTGEKVFLECVQDMDHENMFWYRQDPGLGLRLIYFSYDVKMKEKGDIPEGYSVSREKKERFSLILESASTNQTSMYLCASSSPPGKQYFGPGTRLTVT.

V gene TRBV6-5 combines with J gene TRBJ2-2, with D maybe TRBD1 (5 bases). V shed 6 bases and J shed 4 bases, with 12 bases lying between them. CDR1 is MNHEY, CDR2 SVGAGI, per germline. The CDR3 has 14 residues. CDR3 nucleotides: TGTGCCAGCAGCCAGGGATCTTCCACCGGGGAGCTGTTTTTT. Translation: CASSQGSSTGELFF.

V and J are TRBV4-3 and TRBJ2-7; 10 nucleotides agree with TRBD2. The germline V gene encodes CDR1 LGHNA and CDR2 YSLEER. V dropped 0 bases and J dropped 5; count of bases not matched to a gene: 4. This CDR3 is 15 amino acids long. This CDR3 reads CASSQEPSGSDEQYF. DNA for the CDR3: TGCGCCAGCAGCCAAGAGCCTAGCGGGAGTGACGAGCAGTACTTC.

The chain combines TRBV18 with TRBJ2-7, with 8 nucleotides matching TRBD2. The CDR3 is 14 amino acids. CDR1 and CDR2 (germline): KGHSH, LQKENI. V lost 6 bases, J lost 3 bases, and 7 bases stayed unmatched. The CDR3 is CASSAGGSLYEQYF. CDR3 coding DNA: TGTGCCAGCTCCGCGGGAGGATCTCTCTACGAGCAGTACTTC.

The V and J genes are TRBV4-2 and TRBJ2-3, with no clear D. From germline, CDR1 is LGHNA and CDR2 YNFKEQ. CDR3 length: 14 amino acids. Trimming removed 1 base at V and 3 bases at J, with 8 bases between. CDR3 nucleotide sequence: TGTGCCAGCAGCCAAGGTCTAGTTACAGATACGCAGTATTTT. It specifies CASSQGLVTDTQYF.

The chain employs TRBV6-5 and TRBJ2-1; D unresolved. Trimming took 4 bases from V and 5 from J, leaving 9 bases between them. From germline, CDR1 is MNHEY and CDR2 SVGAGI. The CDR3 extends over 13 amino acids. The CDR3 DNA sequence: TGTGCCAGCAGTTCTGCGAATAACAATGAGCAGTTCTTC. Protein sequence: CASSSANNNEQFF.

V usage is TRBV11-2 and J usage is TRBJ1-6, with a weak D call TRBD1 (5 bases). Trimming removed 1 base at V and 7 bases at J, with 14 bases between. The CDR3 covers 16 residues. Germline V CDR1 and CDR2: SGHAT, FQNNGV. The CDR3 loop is CASSLGWGLQNSPLHF. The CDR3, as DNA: TGTGCCAGCAGCTTAGGGTGGGGACTCCAAAATTCACCCCTCCACTTT.

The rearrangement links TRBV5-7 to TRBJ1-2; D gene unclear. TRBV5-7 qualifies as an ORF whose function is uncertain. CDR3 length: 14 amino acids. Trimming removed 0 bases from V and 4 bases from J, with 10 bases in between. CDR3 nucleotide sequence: TGTGCCAGCAGCTTGGACCCCTATCCCTATGGCTACACCTTC. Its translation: CASSLDPYPYGYTF.